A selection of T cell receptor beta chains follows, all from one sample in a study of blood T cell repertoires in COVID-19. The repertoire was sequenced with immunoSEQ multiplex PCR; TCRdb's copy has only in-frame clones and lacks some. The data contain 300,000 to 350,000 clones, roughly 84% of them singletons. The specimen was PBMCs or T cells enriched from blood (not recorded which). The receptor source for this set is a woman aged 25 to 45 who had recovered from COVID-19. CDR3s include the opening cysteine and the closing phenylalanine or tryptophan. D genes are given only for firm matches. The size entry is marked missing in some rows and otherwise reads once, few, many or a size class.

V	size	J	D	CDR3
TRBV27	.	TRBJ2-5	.	CASEVELQETQYF
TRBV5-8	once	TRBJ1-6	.	CASTGNEGSPLHF
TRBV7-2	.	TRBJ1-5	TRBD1	CASSLGQNQPQHF
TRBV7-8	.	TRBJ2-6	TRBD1	CASSLVTGGAGANVLTF
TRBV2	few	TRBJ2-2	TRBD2	CASRPGLAGGSTGELFF
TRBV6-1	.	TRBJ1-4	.	CASSDRATNEKLFF
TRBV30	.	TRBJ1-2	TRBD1	CAWGTGLFSANYGYTF
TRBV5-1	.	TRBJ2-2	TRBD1	CASSWANDRVRELFF
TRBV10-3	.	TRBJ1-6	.	CAISESTDNTSPLHF
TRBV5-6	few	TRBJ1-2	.	CASSLEAGGGSYGYTF
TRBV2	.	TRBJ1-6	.	CASSGDPQANSPLHF
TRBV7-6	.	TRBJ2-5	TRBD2	CASSLASGGMKTQYF
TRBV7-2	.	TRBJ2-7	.	CASSSNRDSSYEQYF
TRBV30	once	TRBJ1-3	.	CAWTNGGHGNTIYF
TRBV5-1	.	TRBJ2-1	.	CASSLEREDEQFF
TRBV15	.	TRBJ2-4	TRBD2	CATSSPGGFGQQLAKNIQYF
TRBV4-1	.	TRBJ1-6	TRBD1	CASSQDRGLLDTYNSPLHF
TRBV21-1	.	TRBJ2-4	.	CASSKRQSVAKNIQYF
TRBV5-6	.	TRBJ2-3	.	CASSLVPVTDTQYF
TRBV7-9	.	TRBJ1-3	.	CASSRTDSGNTIYF
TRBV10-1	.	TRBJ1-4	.	CASSESAGKKEKLFF
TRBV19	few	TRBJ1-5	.	CASSPGRRQPQHF
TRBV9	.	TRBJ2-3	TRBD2	CASSVVGIAGGTDTQYF
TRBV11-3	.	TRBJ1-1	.	CASSPSSDTEAFF
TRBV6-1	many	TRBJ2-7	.	CASSDRKDSPYEQYF
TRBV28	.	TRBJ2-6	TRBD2	CASSPGGRAGANVLTF
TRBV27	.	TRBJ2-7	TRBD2	CASRPLPSGGAYEQYF
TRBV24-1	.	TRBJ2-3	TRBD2	CATSDRGGGSDTQYF
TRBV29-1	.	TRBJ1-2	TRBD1	CSVERTGGGYTF
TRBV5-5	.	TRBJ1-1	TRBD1	CASSSRQGPRRAFF
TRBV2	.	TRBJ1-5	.	CASSEVQGQWPQHF
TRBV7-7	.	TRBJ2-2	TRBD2	CASSLATSGTYTGELFF
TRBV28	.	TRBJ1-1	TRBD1	CASSQQGPGTEAFF
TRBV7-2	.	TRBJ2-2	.	CASSQVGTSNTGELFF
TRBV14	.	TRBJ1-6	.	CASSHDSSYNSPLHF
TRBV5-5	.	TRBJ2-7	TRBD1	CASSRGQGVIYEQYF
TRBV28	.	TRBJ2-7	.	CASGPGPGVDYEQYF
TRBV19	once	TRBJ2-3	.	CASSRRSSDTQYF
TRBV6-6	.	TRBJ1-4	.	CASSYSYRVGEKLFF
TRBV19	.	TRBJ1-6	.	CASSIVQGYNSPLHF
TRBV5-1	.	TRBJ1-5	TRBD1	CASSPQGGQNQPQHF
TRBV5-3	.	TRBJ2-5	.	CARVSQETQYF
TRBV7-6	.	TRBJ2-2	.	CASSLRGPTIPGELFF
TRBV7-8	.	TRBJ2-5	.	CASRGPGQRETQYF
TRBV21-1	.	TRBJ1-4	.	CASSTREANEKLFF
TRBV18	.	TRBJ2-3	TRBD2	CASSPTSGGAGDTQYF
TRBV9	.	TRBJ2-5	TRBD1	CASSVVATVGGRETQYF
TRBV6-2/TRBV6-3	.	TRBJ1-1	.	CASIYNSEAFF
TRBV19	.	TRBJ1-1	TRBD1	CASGQGVRNTEAFF
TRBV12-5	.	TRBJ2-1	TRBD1	CASGPGQDYNEQFF
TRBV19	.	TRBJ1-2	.	CASSIDGANYGYTF
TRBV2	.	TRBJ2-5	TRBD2	CASTAGASGGAGETQYF
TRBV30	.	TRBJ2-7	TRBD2	CAWSVFSGGADEQYF
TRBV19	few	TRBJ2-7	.	CASSIGSSYEQYF
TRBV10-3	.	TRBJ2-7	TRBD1	CAISELTGAGEQYF
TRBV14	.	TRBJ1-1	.	CASSQDIVSRGTEAFF
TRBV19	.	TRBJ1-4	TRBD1	CASSVLGTGGNEKLFF
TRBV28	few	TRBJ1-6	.	CASSHRRSRTDSPLHF
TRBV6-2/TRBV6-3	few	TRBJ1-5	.	CASSQTHSPSNQPQHF